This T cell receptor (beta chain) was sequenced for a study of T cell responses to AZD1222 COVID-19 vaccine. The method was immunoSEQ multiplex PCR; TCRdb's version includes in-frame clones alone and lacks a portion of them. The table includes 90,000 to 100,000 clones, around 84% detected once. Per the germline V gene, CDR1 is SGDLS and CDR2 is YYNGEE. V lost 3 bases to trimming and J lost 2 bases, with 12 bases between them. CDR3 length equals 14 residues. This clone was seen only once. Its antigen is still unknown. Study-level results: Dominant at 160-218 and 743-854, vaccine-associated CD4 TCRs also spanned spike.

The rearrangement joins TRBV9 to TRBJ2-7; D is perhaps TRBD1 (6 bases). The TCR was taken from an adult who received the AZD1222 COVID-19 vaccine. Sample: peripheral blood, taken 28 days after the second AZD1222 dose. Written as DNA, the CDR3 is TGTGCCAGCAGCGCAGGGGTTAGTCCCTACGAGCAGTACTTC. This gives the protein CASSAGVSPYEQYF.